These 3 T cell receptor beta chains came from one sample sequenced in a study of cytomegalovirus exposure and HLA in healthy donors. A multiplex PCR was run with 60 Vbeta primers and 13 Jbeta primers. The assay was immunoSEQ multiplex PCR, and TCRdb's table has in-frame clones only and misses some. The sample has 75,000 to 90,000 clones, about 77% seen once. Sample: PBMCs. The receptors shown here come from a man in his forties or fifties in good health and CMV-seronegative.

This rearrangement joins TRBV18 to TRBJ2-3, with 9 nucleotides matching TRBD1. CDR1 and CDR2 (germline): KGHSH, LQKENI. This CDR3 has 15 residues. The V and J ends lost 5 bases and 1 base, in that order; junction bases with no gene match: 4. Here the CDR3 DNA reads TGTGCCAGCTCATCACAGGGGGCCGGCACAGATACGCAGTATTTT. Amino acid sequence: CASSSQGAGTDTQYF.

This clone was seen more than once but under ten times. The chain recombines TRBV7-2 with TRBJ1-3; 7 bases match TRBD1. Germline CDR1 and CDR2: SGHTA and FQGNSA. The ends lost 3 bases at V and 2 bases at J; junction bases unmatched: 7. The CDR3 spans 16 residues. The CDR3, as DNA: TGTGCCAGCAGCTTCGACAGGGCGAGCCCTGGAAACACCATATATTTT. The encoded protein is CASSFDRASPGNTIYF.

This clone was seen just once. The CDR3 DNA sequence: TGCGCCAGCAGCTTCACAGGGAGATCGGAGACCCAGTACTTC. Residues: CASSFTGRSETQYF. This sequence joins TRBV5-1 and TRBJ2-5, with D perhaps TRBD1 (6 bases). V gave up 2 bases and J gave up 5 bases, with 13 bases separating them. This CDR3 has 14 residues. Germline V gene lookup returns CDR1 SGHRS and CDR2 YFSETQ.